This record looks at one TCR beta chain sequence and its context. Antigen unknown. The data derive from a study of shared clonotypes between healthy human individuals. Study conclusions and caveats: In having few donors, the study represented limited genetic and exposure-history diversity.

Method: immunoSEQ multiplex PCR; TCRdb's copy keeps in-frame clones and lacks some. The sample lists millions of clones, around 94% occurring once. The donors were all Caucasian adults (living in Nashville, Tennessee). The split of CD4+ cells yielded CD45RA+ naive and CD45RA-negative memory subsets. Trimming took off 0 bases at V and 6 bases at J, with 21 bases between the two ends. Per germline, CDR1 GTSNPN and CDR2 SVGIG (reference sequence). CDR3 length: 18 residues. The rearrangement uses TRBV30 and TRBJ1-6; D is perhaps TRBD1 (5 bases). This TCR was sampled from a man between 18 and 35 years old in good health. The sample was naive CD4+ T cells sorted from blood. Subset meaning: CD45RA+ positively selected. The chain's CDR3 is CAWSVQKIGGTGNSPLHF. The CDR3 region has the DNA TGTGCCTGGAGTGTACAAAAGATCGGGGGGACGGGTAATTCACCCCTCCACTTT.